The 9 T cell receptor beta chains given below trace back to one sample, sequenced in a study of OX40 agonist ivuxolimab in advanced cancers. Generated by immunoSEQ multiplex PCR, the TCRdb table keeps only in-frame clones and is missing some. The repertoire holds about 84,000 clones, nearly 95% seen once, with 11% in the top ten. The specimen comprised CD4+ or CD8+ T cells sorted from blood, sampled in a trial of the OX40 agonist ivuxolimab. Source of these receptors: an adult with an advanced solid tumor such as melanoma, head and neck, liver or kidney cancer.

The chain uses TRBV11-3 and TRBJ2-1; no definite D call. Germline V gives CDR1 SGHNT, CDR2 YENEEA. The CDR3 totals 13 residues. The V end was cut by 5 bases, the J end by 8 bases, with 13 bases between. CDR3 in amino acids: CASSPSLPDEQFF. The CDR3 region has the DNA TGTGCCAGCAGCCCCTCTCTCCCGGATGAGCAGTTCTTC.

The chain has TRBV7-9 and TRBJ2-3, with D perhaps TRBD1 (6 bases). This CDR3 has 13 residues. V was shortened by 6 bases and J by 5 bases, with 12 bases between the two germline ends. Germline V gene lookup returns CDR1 SEHNR and CDR2 FQNEAQ (reference sequence). CDR3 sequence: CASSWTRGDTQYF. In DNA form, the CDR3 reads TGTGCCAGCAGTTGGACCAGGGGAGATACGCAGTATTTT.

The chain employs TRBV6-1 and TRBJ2-7; D unclear. This CDR3 has 13 amino acids. Germline CDR1 MNHNS, CDR2 SASEGT. V lost 1 base and J lost 2, with 6 bases in between. The CDR3 protein is CASSEGSTYEQYF. As DNA, the CDR3 is TGTGCCAGCAGTGAAGGCAGCACCTACGAGCAGTACTTC.

The chain has TRBV19 and TRBJ1-1; D ambiguous. The V gene's germline CDR1 is LNHDA and CDR2 SQIVND (reference sequence). V was cut by 3 bases and J by 2 bases, with 10 bases left in between. The CDR3 covers 14 residues. CDR3 DNA sequence: TGTGCCAGTAGTATTACCCATACTAACACTGAAGCTTTCTTT. Protein sequence: CASSITHTNTEAFF.

The chain couples TRBV27 to TRBJ2-7; D not certain. The CDR3 has 11 amino acids. Germline CDR1 MNHEY, CDR2 SMNVEV (reference sequence). Trimming removed 8 bases from V and 2 bases from J, with 7 bases in between. The CDR3 here is CASGPPYEQYF. CDR3 nucleotide sequence: TGTGCCAGCGGACCCCCCTACGAGCAGTACTTC.

The V gene is TRBV11-3, the J gene TRBJ2-1; D unresolved. This CDR3 spans 14 amino acids. Trimming pared 10 bases from V and 1 base from J, leaving 14 bases between. The germline V gene has CDR1 SGHNT and CDR2 YENEEA. The CDR3 region has the DNA TGTGCCACCCGGAAGGGCTGGTCCTACAATGAGCAGTTCTTC. It encodes CATRKGWSYNEQFF. The variable domain in full, completed from reference TRBV11-3 and TRBJ2-1, reads EAGVVQSPRYKIIEKKQPVAFWCNPISGHNTLYWYLQNLGQGPELLIRYENEEAVDDSQLPKDRFSAERLKGVDSTLKIQPAELGDSAVYLCATRKGWSYNEQFFGPGTRLTVL.

The chain links TRBV9 to TRBJ1-1; D perhaps matches TRBD1 (5 bases). This CDR3 is 14 amino acids long. V lost 3 bases to trimming and J lost 8 bases, with 17 bases between them. CDR1 is SGDLS and CDR2 is YYNGEE in the germline V gene. CDR3 nucleotide sequence: TGTGCCAGCAGCGCCTCCGGGACCGCGAACGAAGCTTTCTTT. Translating gives CASSASGTANEAFF.

The rearrangement joins TRBV25-1 to TRBJ2-1; D gene ambiguous. Trimming took off 1 base at V and 0 bases at J, with 16 bases between the two ends. CDR3 length equals 18 residues. Germline lookup yields CDR1 MGHDK and CDR2 SYGVNS. CDR3 nucleotides: TGTGCCAGCAGTGAATTAGTATCGGCGAGTTCCTCCTACAATGAGCAGTTCTTC. This codes for CASSELVSASSSYNEQFF.

V and J are TRBV20-1 and TRBJ1-1; D remains ambiguous. V lost 5 bases and J 6 bases, leaving 7 bases between the germline ends. This CDR3 has 10 residues. Germline V gene lookup returns CDR1 DFQATT and CDR2 SNEGSKA (reference sequence). For the CDR3, the DNA is TGCAGTGCTCTAAATCCTGAAGCTTTCTTT. Translated: CSALNPEAFF.